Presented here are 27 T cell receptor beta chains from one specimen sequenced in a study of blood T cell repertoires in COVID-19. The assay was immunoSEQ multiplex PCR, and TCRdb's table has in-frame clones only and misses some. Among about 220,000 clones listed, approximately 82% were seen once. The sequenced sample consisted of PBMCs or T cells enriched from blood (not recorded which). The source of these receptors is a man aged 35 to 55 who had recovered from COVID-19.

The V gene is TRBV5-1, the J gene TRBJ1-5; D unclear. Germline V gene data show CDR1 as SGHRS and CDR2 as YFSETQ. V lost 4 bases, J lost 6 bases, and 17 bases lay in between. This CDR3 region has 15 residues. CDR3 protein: CASSIDGGWGQPQHF. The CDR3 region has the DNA TGCGCCAGCAGCATAGACGGAGGGTGGGGTCAGCCCCAGCATTTT.

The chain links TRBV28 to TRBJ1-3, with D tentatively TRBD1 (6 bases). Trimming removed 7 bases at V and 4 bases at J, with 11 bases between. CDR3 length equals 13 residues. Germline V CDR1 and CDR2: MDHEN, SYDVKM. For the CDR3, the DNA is TGTGCCAGCATCATGGGACAAGGAAACACCATATATTTT. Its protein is CASIMGQGNTIYF.

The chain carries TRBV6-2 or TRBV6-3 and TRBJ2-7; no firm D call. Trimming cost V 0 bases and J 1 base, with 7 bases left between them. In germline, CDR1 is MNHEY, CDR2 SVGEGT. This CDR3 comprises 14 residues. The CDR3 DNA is TGTGCCAGCAGTTACTCGAGTCCGTCCTACGAGCAGTACTTC. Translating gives CASSYSSPSYEQYF.

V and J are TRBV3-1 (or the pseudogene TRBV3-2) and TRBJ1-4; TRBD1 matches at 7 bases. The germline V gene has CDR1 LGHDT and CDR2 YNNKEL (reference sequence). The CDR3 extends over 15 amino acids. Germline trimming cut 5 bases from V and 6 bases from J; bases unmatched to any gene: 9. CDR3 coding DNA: TGTGCCAGCAGCGGCTCCCAGGGGGTATATGAAAAACTGTTTTTT. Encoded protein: CASSGSQGVYEKLFF.

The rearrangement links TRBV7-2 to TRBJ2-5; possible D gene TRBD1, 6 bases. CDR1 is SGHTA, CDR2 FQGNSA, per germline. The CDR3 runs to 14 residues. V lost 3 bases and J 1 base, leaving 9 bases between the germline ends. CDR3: CASSFRQAQETQYF. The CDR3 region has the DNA TGTGCCAGCAGCTTCCGACAGGCCCAAGAGACCCAGTACTTC.

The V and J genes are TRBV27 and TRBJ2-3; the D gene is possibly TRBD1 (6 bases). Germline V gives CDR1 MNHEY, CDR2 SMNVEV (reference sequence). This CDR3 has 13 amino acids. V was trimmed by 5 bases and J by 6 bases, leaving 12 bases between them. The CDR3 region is CASSNRVGDTQYF. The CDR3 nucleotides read TGTGCCAGCAGTAACAGGGTGGGCGATACGCAGTATTTT.

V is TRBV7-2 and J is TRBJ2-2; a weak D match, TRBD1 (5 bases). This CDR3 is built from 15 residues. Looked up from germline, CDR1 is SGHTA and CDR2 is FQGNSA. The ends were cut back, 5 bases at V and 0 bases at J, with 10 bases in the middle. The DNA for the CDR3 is TGTGCCAGCAGCACGCCCAGGGCGAACACCGGGGAGCTGTTTTTT. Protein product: CASSTPRANTGELFF. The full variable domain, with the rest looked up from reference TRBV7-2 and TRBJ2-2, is GAGVSQSPSNKVTEKGKDVELRCDPISGHTALYWYRQSLGQGLEFLIYFQGNSAPDKSGLPSDRFSAERTGGSVSTLTIQRTQQEDSAVYLCASSTPRANTGELFFGEGSRLTVL.

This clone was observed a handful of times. CDR3 nucleotide sequence: TGTGCCAGCAGCCTTGACTATCCAACGACAGGACATAGCTCCTACGAGCAGTACTTC. Amino acids: CASSLDYPTTGHSSYEQYF. V and J are TRBV7-8 and TRBJ2-7; D is perhaps TRBD1 (6 bases). Germline V gene lookup returns CDR1 SGHVS and CDR2 FQNEAQ. This CDR3 region has 19 residues. Trimming removed 5 bases at V and 0 bases at J, with 26 bases between.

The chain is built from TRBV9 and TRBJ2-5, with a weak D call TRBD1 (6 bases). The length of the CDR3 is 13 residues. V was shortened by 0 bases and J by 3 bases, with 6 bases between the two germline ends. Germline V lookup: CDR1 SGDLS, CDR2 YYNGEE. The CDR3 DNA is TGTGCCAGCAGCGTAGAGGGGGAAGAGACCCAGTACTTC. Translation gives CASSVEGEETQYF. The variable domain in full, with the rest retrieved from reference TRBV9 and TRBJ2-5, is DSGVTQTPKHLITATGQRVTLRCSPRSGDLSVYWYQQSLDQGLQFLIQYYNGEERAKGNILERFSAQQFPDLHSELNLSSLELGDSALYFCASSVEGEETQYFGPGTRLLVL.

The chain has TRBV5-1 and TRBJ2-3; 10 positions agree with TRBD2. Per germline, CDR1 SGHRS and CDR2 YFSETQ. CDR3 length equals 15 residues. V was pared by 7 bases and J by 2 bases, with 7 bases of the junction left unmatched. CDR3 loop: CASFQSGGATDTQYF. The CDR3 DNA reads TGCGCCAGCTTTCAAAGCGGGGGGGCCACAGATACGCAGTATTTT.

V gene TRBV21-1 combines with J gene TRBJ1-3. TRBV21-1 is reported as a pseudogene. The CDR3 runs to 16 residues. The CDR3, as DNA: TGTGCCAGCAGCCCGAACCGGGAGAAGGTGGGAAACACCATATATTTT. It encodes CASSPNREKVGNTIYF.

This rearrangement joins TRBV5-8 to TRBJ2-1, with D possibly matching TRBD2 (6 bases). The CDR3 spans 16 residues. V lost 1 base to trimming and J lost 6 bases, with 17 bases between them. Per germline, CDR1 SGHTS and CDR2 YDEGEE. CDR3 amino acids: CASSLLRDSRGNEQFF. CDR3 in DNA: TGTGCCAGCAGCTTGTTAAGGGACTCCCGCGGCAATGAGCAGTTCTTC. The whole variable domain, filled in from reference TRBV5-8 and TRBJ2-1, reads EAGVTQSPTHLIKTRGQQATLRCSPISGHTSVYWYQQALGLGLQFLLWYDEGEERNRGNFPPRFSGRQFPNYSSELNVNALELEDSALYLCASSLLRDSRGNEQFFGPGTRLTVL.

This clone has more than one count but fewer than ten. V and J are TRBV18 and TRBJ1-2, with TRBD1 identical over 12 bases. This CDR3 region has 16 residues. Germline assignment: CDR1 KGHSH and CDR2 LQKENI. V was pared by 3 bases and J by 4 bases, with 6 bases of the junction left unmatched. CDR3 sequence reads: CASSPGTGGAGYGYTF. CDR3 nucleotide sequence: TGTGCCAGCTCACCCGGGACAGGGGGCGCTGGCTATGGCTACACCTTC.

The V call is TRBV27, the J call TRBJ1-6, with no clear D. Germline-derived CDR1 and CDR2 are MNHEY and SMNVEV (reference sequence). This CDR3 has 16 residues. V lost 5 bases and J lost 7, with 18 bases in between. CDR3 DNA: TGTGCCAGCAGTCAATTTCGGGTGTACGGAAATTCACCCCTCCACTTT. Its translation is CASSQFRVYGNSPLHF.

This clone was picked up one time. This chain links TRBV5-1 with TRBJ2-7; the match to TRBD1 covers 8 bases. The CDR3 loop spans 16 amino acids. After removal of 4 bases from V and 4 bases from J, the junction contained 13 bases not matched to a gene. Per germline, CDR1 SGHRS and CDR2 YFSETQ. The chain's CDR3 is CASSPLNHRGSYEQYF. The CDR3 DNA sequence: TGCGCCAGCAGCCCCCTCAACCACAGGGGGAGTTACGAGCAGTACTTC.

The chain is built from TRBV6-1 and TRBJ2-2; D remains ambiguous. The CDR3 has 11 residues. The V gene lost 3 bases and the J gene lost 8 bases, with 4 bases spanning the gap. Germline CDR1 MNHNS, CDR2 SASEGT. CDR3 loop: CASSDPGELFF. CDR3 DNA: TGTGCCAGCAGTGATCCAGGGGAGCTGTTTTTT.

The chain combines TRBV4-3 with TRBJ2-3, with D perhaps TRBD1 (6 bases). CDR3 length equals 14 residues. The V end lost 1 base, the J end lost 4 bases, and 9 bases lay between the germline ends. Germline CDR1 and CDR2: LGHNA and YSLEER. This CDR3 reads CASSQVRGSDTQYF. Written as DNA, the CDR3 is TGCGCCAGCAGCCAAGTAAGGGGGTCAGATACGCAGTATTTT.

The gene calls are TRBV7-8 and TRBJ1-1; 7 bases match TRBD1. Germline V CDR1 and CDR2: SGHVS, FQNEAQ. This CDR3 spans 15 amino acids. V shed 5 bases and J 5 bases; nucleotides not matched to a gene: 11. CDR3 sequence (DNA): TGTGCCAGCAGCCCCCCCAGGGCAGGGGGGACTGAAGCTTTCTTT. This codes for CASSPPRAGGTEAFF.

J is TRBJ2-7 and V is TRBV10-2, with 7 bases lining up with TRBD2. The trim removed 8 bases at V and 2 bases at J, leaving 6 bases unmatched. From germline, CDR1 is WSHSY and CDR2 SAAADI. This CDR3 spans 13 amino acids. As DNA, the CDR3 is TGCGCCAGCTCGGGGGGAATCGCCTACGAGCAGTACTTC. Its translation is CASSGGIAYEQYF.

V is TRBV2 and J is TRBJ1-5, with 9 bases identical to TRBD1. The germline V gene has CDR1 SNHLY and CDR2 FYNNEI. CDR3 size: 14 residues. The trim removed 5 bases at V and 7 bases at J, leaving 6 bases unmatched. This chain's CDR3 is CASSTQGAKQPQHF. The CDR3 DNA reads TGTGCCAGCAGTACACAGGGGGCAAAGCAGCCCCAGCATTTT.

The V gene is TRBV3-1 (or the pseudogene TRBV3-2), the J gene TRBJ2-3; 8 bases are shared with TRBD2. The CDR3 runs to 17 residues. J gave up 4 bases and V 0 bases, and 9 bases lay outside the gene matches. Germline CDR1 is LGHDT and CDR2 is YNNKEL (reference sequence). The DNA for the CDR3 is TGTGCCAGCAGCCAAGAACGTCCTAGCGGGTCTGCAGATACGCAGTATTTT. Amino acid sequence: CASSQERPSGSADTQYF.

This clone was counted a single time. In nucleotides, the CDR3 is TGTGCCAGCTCACCACCGGGACAGGGGTATATTGAGCAGTTCTTC. It is translated as CASSPPGQGYIEQFF. The chain uses TRBV18 and TRBJ2-1; 10 bases fit TRBD1. The V and J ends lost 0 bases and 9 bases, in that order; junction bases with no gene match: 5. The CDR3 totals 15 residues. CDR1 is KGHSH, CDR2 LQKENI, per germline.

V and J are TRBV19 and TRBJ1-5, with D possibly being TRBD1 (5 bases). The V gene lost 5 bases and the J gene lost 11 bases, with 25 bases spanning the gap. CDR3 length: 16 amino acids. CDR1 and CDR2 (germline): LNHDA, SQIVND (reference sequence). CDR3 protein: CASSGALGGQLRAQHF. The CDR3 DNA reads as TGTGCCAGTAGTGGGGCACTCGGAGGGCAGCTTCGGGCCCAGCATTTT.

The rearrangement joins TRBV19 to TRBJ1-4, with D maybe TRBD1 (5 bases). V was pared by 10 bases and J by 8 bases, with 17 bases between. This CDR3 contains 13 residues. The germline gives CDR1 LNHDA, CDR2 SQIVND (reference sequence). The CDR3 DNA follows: TGTGCCAAGATGGGAGGGGTTGAGGAAAAACTGTTTTTT. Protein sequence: CAKMGGVEEKLFF.

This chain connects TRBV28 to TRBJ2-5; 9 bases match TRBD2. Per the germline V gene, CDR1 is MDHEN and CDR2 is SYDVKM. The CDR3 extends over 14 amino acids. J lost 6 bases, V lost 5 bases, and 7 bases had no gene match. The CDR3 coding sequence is TGTGCCAGCAGTCTGCGGGGGGGTGTAAAGACCCAGTACTTC. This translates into CASSLRGGVKTQYF.

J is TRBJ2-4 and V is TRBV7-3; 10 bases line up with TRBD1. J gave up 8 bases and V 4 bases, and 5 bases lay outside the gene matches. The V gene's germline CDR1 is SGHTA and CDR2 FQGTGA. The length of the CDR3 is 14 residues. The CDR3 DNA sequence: TGTGCCAGCAGCTGGACAGGGGGACTTGACATTCAGTACTTC. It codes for CASSWTGGLDIQYF.

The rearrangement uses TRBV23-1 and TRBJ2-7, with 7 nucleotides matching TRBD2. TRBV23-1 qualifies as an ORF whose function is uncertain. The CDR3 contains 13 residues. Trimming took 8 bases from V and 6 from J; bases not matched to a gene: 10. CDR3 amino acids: CASEKWGGSEQYF. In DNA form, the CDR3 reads TGCGCCAGCGAGAAATGGGGAGGGTCCGAGCAGTACTTC.